The rows below give T cell receptor beta chains drawn from one sample of a study of T cells in Graves' hyperthyroidism and ophthalmopathy. One entry per CDR3 protein results from TCRdb running MiXCR on the multiplex PCR reads. The sample shows about 680,000 distinct CDR3 sequences, about 35% of them seen only once. Material for sequencing was blood. The receptors originated from a woman aged 40 to 55 with Graves' hyperthyroidism. Both conserved end residues are part of each CDR3. A D gene is named only where the DNA matches it firmly. Clone size is stated in some rows and not others, as once, few, many or a class when expanded.

V: TRBV12-3/TRBV12-4
length: 11
size: many
J: TRBJ1-1
D: .
CDR3: CASRSRTEAFF
DNA: TGTGCCAGCAGAAGTCGCACTGAAGCTTTCTTT

V: TRBV24-1
length: 16
size: few
J: TRBJ2-2
D: TRBD1
CDR3: CATRSGTGGFGGELFF
DNA: TGTGCCACCAGATCCGGGACAGGGGGCTTCGGCGGGGAGCTGTTTTTT

V: TRBV24-1
length: 14
size: .
J: TRBJ1-4
D: TRBD1
CDR3: CATSSGQLNEKLFF
DNA: TGTGCCACCAGTTCGGGACAGCTAAATGAAAAACTGTTTTTT

V: TRBV7-9
length: 20
size: .
J: TRBJ2-7
D: TRBD1
CDR3: CASSGGTGLARGYTSYEQYF
DNA: TGTGCCAGCAGCGGAGGGACAGGGCTGGCTAGGGGCTACACCTCCTACGAGCAGTACTTC

V: TRBV5-1
length: 16
size: .
J: TRBJ2-2
D: .
CDR3: CASSSQGMGNTGELFF
DNA: TGCGCCAGCAGCTCCCAGGGGATGGGGAACACCGGGGAGCTGTTTTTT

V: TRBV24-1
length: 13
size: few
J: TRBJ1-5
D: .
CDR3: CATSGIPGQPQHF
DNA: TGTGCCACCAGTGGTATCCCAGGACAGCCCCAGCATTTT

V: TRBV24-1
length: 14
size: .
J: TRBJ1-1
D: .
CDR3: CATSDFPTSTEAFF
DNA: TGTGCCACCAGTGATTTTCCAACGAGCACTGAAGCTTTCTTT

V: TRBV5-1
length: 14
size: .
J: TRBJ2-7
D: .
CDR3: CASSLGSGDYEQYF
DNA: TGCGCCAGCAGCTTGGGTAGCGGTGATTACGAGCAGTACTTC

V: TRBV29-1
length: 12
size: many
J: TRBJ2-2
D: TRBD1
CDR3: CSGGTVTGELFF
DNA: TGCAGCGGGGGGACAGTCACCGGGGAGCTGTTTTTT

V: TRBV15
length: 14
size: many
J: TRBJ2-2
D: .
CDR3: CATSPRVRTGELFF
DNA: TGTGCCACCAGCCCTCGCGTCAGAACCGGGGAGCTGTTTTTT

V: TRBV7-9
length: 13
size: .
J: TRBJ1-1
D: .
CDR3: CASSQVIDTEAFF
DNA: TGTGCCAGCAGCCAAGTAATCGACACTGAAGCTTTCTTT

V: TRBV7-2
length: 10
size: many
J: TRBJ2-5
D: .
CDR3: CASRGETQYF
DNA: TGTGCCAGCAGGGGAGAGACCCAGTACTTC

V: TRBV10-3
length: 16
size: .
J: TRBJ2-2
D: TRBD1
CDR3: CASRRTGNANTGELFF
DNA: TGTGCCAGCAGGAGGACAGGGAACGCGAACACCGGGGAGCTGTTTTTT

V: TRBV20-1
length: 12
size: many
J: TRBJ1-2
D: .
CDR3: CSAMAGARGYTF
DNA: TGCAGTGCTATGGCAGGGGCGAGGGGCTACACCTTC

V: TRBV10-3
length: 14
size: .
J: TRBJ2-1
D: TRBD2
CDR3: CAISQREDHNEQFF
DNA: TGTGCCATCAGTCAGCGGGAGGACCACAATGAGCAGTTCTTC

V: TRBV29-1
length: 13
size: .
J: TRBJ1-2
D: .
CDR3: CSLGNIEYYGYTF
DNA: TGCAGCTTGGGCAACATAGAGTACTATGGCTACACCTTC

V: TRBV9
length: 14
size: few
J: TRBJ1-1
D: .
CDR3: CASSQGVDRTEAFF
DNA: TGTGCCAGCAGCCAAGGGGTAGATCGCACTGAAGCTTTCTTT

V: TRBV10-3
length: 15
size: few
J: TRBJ2-7
D: TRBD1
CDR3: CASSRDRGTAYEQYF
DNA: TGTGCCAGCAGTCGAGACAGGGGGACAGCCTACGAGCAGTACTTC

V: TRBV12-3/TRBV12-4
length: 15
size: few
J: TRBJ1-1
D: TRBD1
CDR3: CASSPWTGGGTEAFF
DNA: TGTGCCAGCAGTCCTTGGACAGGGGGGGGCACTGAAGCTTTCTTT

V: TRBV12-3/TRBV12-4
length: 20
size: few
J: TRBJ2-7
D: TRBD2
CDR3: CASSFIGRGLAGTTSYEQYF
DNA: TGTGCCAGCAGTTTCATAGGCCGAGGTTTAGCGGGGACAACCTCCTACGAGCAGTACTTC

V: TRBV5-1
length: 15
size: few
J: TRBJ2-2
D: .
CDR3: CASTYQGGNTGELFF
DNA: TGCGCCAGCACATACCAGGGAGGGAACACCGGGGAGCTGTTTTTT

V: TRBV10-3
length: 13
size: many
J: TRBJ1-2
D: .
CDR3: CAISEQGNYGYTF
DNA: TGTGCCATCAGTGAGCAGGGAAACTATGGCTACACCTTC

V: TRBV12-3/TRBV12-4
length: 14
size: many
J: TRBJ2-5
D: .
CDR3: CASSLIGSGETQYF
DNA: TGTGCCAGCAGTTTAATCGGGTCAGGAGAGACCCAGTACTTC

V: TRBV18
length: 14
size: .
J: TRBJ1-2
D: .
CDR3: CASSTKTGNYGYTF
DNA: TGTGCCAGCTCGACTAAGACAGGCAACTATGGCTACACCTTC

V: TRBV6-5
length: 15
size: few
J: TRBJ1-2
D: .
CDR3: CASSYSRQKEMSYTF
DNA: TGTGCCAGCAGTTACTCTCGGCAAAAGGAAATGTCCTACACCTTC

V: TRBV10-3
length: 14
size: many
J: TRBJ1-1
D: .
CDR3: CAITESRTDIEAFF
DNA: TGTGCCATCACCGAGAGTAGGACGGACATTGAAGCTTTCTTT

V: TRBV11-2
length: 18
size: few
J: TRBJ1-1
D: .
CDR3: CASSLRANPAHRNTEAFF
DNA: TGTGCCAGCAGCTTAAGGGCAAACCCGGCTCACCGGAACACTGAAGCTTTCTTT

V: TRBV19
length: 15
size: .
J: TRBJ2-7
D: .
CDR3: CASGRSGTLPYEQYF
DNA: TGTGCCAGTGGTCGCTCCGGGACACTTCCCTACGAGCAGTACTTC

V: TRBV7-7
length: 16
size: .
J: TRBJ1-2
D: TRBD1
CDR3: CASSLAQGTGDYGYTF
DNA: TGTGCTAGCAGCTTAGCCCAAGGGACAGGGGACTATGGCTACACCTTC

V: TRBV7-6
length: 16
size: .
J: TRBJ2-7
D: TRBD1
CDR3: CASSSLTGAPEDEQYF
DNA: TGTGCCAGCAGCAGTTTGACAGGGGCGCCTGAGGACGAGCAGTACTTC

V: TRBV5-1
length: 17
size: .
J: TRBJ2-3
D: TRBD2
CDR3: CASSQDFGLAGVGTQCF
DNA: TGCGCCAGCAGCCAAGACTTTGGGCTAGCGGGAGTGGGTACGCAGTGTTTT

V: TRBV2
length: 15
size: .
J: TRBJ2-7
D: .
CDR3: CASNLGRASSYEQYF
DNA: TGTGCCAGCAACTTAGGGCGTGCCAGCTCCTACGAGCAGTACTTC

V: TRBV5-1
length: 11
size: .
J: TRBJ1-1
D: .
CDR3: CASTSGMTAFF
DNA: TGCGCCAGCACCTCCGGCATGACAGCTTTCTTT

V: TRBV7-6
length: 18
size: .
J: TRBJ2-3
D: .
CDR3: CASSLIPPQHSGEDTQYF
DNA: TGTGCCAGCAGCTTAATCCCTCCCCAGCACTCGGGGGAAGATACGCAGTATTTT

V: TRBV5-4
length: 15
size: .
J: TRBJ1-1
D: TRBD1
CDR3: CASSLNNRGDTEAFF
DNA: TGTGCCAGCAGCCTAAACAACAGGGGTGACACTGAAGCTTTCTTT

V: TRBV10-3
length: 15
size: many
J: TRBJ1-6
D: TRBD1
CDR3: CAISEFRDRSSPLHF
DNA: TGTGCCATCAGTGAGTTTAGGGACAGAAGCTCACCCCTCCACTTT

V: TRBV6-6
length: 13
size: many
J: TRBJ1-2
D: .
CDR3: CASSYVQGYGYTF
DNA: TGTGCCAGCAGTTATGTTCAGGGCTATGGCTACACCTTC

V: TRBV29-1
length: 16
size: few
J: TRBJ2-7
D: .
CDR3: CSVGGVVIESSYEQYF
DNA: TGCAGCGTTGGGGGGGTGGTGATCGAGAGCTCCTACGAGCAGTACTTC

V: TRBV7-2
length: 17
size: once
J: TRBJ2-2
D: .
CDR3: CASSPRGVGLATGELFF
DNA: TGTGCCAGCAGCCCTAGGGGAGTGGGACTGGCAACCGGGGAGCTGTTTTTT

V: TRBV9
length: 17
size: few
J: TRBJ2-2
D: TRBD2
CDR3: CASSVDLAGVPTGELFF
DNA: TGTGCCAGCAGCGTAGATCTAGCGGGGGTTCCCACCGGGGAGCTGTTTTTT

V: TRBV10-2
length: 13
size: many
J: TRBJ1-5
D: .
CDR3: CASSDPRSQPQHF
DNA: TGCGCCAGCAGTGACCCGAGGAGTCAGCCCCAGCATTTT

V: TRBV7-9
length: 14
size: .
J: TRBJ2-7
D: .
CDR3: CASSPWPPGHEQYF
DNA: TGTGCCAGCTCACCATGGCCGCCAGGGCACGAGCAGTACTTC

V: TRBV7-2
length: 15
size: .
J: TRBJ2-5
D: .
CDR3: CASSFLSGGQETQYF
DNA: TGTGCCAGCAGCTTTCTCTCCGGGGGCCAAGAGACCCAGTACTTC

V: TRBV7-2
length: 11
size: many
J: TRBJ2-7
D: .
CDR3: CASSLEAEQYF
DNA: TGTGCCAGCAGCTTAGAAGCCGAGCAGTACTTC

V: TRBV6-6
length: 12
size: once
J: TRBJ2-5
D: TRBD2
CDR3: CASGTGLDPYDF
DNA: TGTGCGAGCGGGACGGGACTAGACCCCTACGACTTC

V: TRBV15
length: 14
size: many
J: TRBJ2-5
D: .
CDR3: CATSRDQGKETQYF
DNA: TGTGCCACCAGCAGAGATCAGGGTAAAGAGACCCAGTACTTC

V: TRBV19
length: 14
size: .
J: TRBJ1-2
D: .
CDR3: CASTNQDGNYGYTF
DNA: TGTGCCAGTACAAACCAGGATGGGAACTATGGCTACACCTTC

V: TRBV7-9
length: 15
size: many
J: TRBJ1-1
D: TRBD1
CDR3: CASSLALGQGVAAFF
DNA: TGTGCCAGCAGCTTAGCGCTGGGACAGGGGGTGGCAGCTTTCTTT

V: TRBV6-2/TRBV6-3
length: 13
size: .
J: TRBJ2-5
D: TRBD2
CDR3: CASARGIQETQYF
DNA: TGTGCCAGCGCGCGGGGGATTCAAGAGACCCAGTACTTC

V: TRBV25-1
length: 14
size: many
J: TRBJ2-5
D: .
CDR3: CASIDSLQKETQYF
DNA: TGTGCCAGCATTGACAGTCTCCAAAAAGAGACCCAGTACTTC